What follows are 29 T cell receptor beta chains derived from one specimen sequenced in a study of Graves' ophthalmopathy and Graves' hyperthyroidism. Amplification of the TCR beta CDR3 regions used RNA transcripts (as template). Amplification began with first-round RT-PCR using HTBI primers, then second-round multiplex PCR was performed. TCRdb processed the multiplex PCR reads anew with MiXCR; each CDR3 protein has one entry. The profile shows 650,000 to 900,000 distinct CDR3 sequences, around 40% of them singletons. Sequencing used peripheral blood. These TCRs come from an adult man with Graves' ophthalmopathy.

The DNA for the CDR3 is TGCAGTGCTAGAGTCAGGGCAGGGACTCAAGAGACCCAGTACTTC. It specifies CSARVRAGTQETQYF. This sequence joins TRBV20-1 and TRBJ2-5; D perhaps matches TRBD2 (6 bases). V lost 1 base and J 2 bases, leaving 14 bases between the germline ends. CDR3 length: 15 amino acids. The germline V gene encodes CDR1 DFQATT and CDR2 SNEGSKA (reference sequence).

The rearrangement links TRBV9 to TRBJ1-3; the D is unclear. CDR3 length: 14 amino acids. Trimming pared 4 bases from V and 1 base from J, leaving 9 bases between. CDR1 is SGDLS and CDR2 is YYNGEE in the germline V gene. The CDR3 DNA sequence: TGTGCCAGCAGCCAAAAGTCTTCTGGAAACACCATATATTTT. Translated: CASSQKSSGNTIYF.

This clonotype was counted a few times. The rearrangement uses TRBV12-3 or TRBV12-4 and TRBJ1-4, with D perhaps TRBD1 (5 bases). This CDR3 region has 15 residues. V lost 5 bases, J lost 5 bases, and 15 bases lay in between. CDR3 protein: CASSPWAGKNEKLFF. The CDR3 nucleotides read TGTGCCAGCAGTCCCTGGGCAGGGAAAAATGAAAAACTGTTTTTT.

This clonotype was recorded only once. The rearrangement links TRBV2 to TRBJ1-5; D remains ambiguous. CDR1 is SNHLY and CDR2 is FYNNEI in the germline V gene. The ends were cut back, 6 bases at V and 2 bases at J, with 14 bases in the middle. This CDR3 is 15 amino acids long. The CDR3 spells CASSLARGRNQPQHF. The CDR3 DNA is TGTGCCAGCAGCTTAGCACGGGGTCGCAATCAGCCCCAGCATTTT.

This clonotype was counted between two and nine times. V and J are TRBV7-2 and TRBJ1-5; D may be TRBD1 (6 bases). The CDR3 sequence is 17 residues long. Trimming removed 1 base from V and 3 bases from J, with 16 bases in between. Per germline, CDR1 SGHTA and CDR2 FQGNSA. CDR3 amino acids: CASSLVGTGIVNQPQHF. The CDR3 DNA is TGTGCCAGCAGCTTAGTAGGTACAGGGATTGTCAATCAGCCCCAGCATTTT.

This clonotype was detected many times. The chain joins TRBV2 to TRBJ2-7; D ambiguous. V lost 5 bases, J lost 2 bases, and 10 bases lay in between. The germline V gene has CDR1 SNHLY and CDR2 FYNNEI. The CDR3 sequence is 13 residues long. The CDR3 bases are TGTGCCAGCAGTTTAAGGGCTGCCTACGAGCAGTACTTC. Translation: CASSLRAAYEQYF.

The V and J genes are TRBV20-1 and TRBJ2-5, with TRBD1 matching 10 bases. CDR3 length: 15 amino acids. With 2 bases clipped from V and 1 base from J, the junction kept 4 bases outside the gene matches. Germline loops: CDR1 DFQATT, CDR2 SNEGSKA (reference sequence). CDR3 nucleotide sequence: TGCAGTGCTAGATGGCGGACAGGGGGCCAAGAGACCCAGTACTTC. Protein: CSARWRTGGQETQYF.

This rearrangement joins TRBV20-1 to TRBJ2-5, with D tentatively TRBD1 or TRBD2 (6 bases each). Trimming shortened V by 3 bases and J by 2 bases, and 10 bases separated the two germline ends. Germline-derived CDR1 and CDR2 are DFQATT and SNEGSKA (reference sequence). This CDR3 contains 13 residues. The CDR3 loop is CSARGGGQETQYF. The CDR3 DNA reads as TGCAGTGCTAGGGGGGGCGGTCAAGAGACCCAGTACTTC.

A note on this clonotype: Its ends do not fully match the called genes, so a read error is possible. V gene TRBV7-2 combines with J gene TRBJ1-6; a weak D match, TRBD1 (5 bases). Germline assignment: CDR1 SGHTA and CDR2 FQGNSA. This CDR3 contains 9 residues. The CDR3 here is CASSPGTGF. In DNA, the CDR3 is TGTGCCAGCAGCCCGGGGACTGGGTTT.

In regard to this clonotype: Just one base apart from a much larger clone, this may be a read error. The CDR3 region has the DNA TGTGCCAGCAGGAATACCGGGGGTCGGGAGACCCAGTACTTC. Translating it yields CASRNTGGRETQYF. The chain carries TRBV2 and TRBJ2-5; D perhaps matches TRBD2 (6 bases). This CDR3 region has 14 residues. Germline CDR1 reads SNHLY; CDR2 reads FYNNEI. V dropped 6 bases and J dropped 5 bases, with 16 bases sitting between them.

As regards this clonotype: Germline is not matched at one junction end, which may reflect a read error. The J gene is TRBJ2-6, the V gene TRBV10-3; no clear D. The germline V gene encodes CDR1 ENHRY and CDR2 SYGVKD. The CDR3 has 10 amino acids. The CDR3 loop is CASSQDVLTF. CDR3 DNA sequence: TGTGCCAGCAGTCAGGACGTCCTGACTTTC.

The sample holds one count of this clonotype. This chain connects TRBV29-1 to TRBJ1-1, with D unclear. The CDR3 runs to 11 residues. Germline-derived CDR1 and CDR2 are SQVTM and ANQGSEA. Trimming removed 8 bases at V and 11 bases at J, with 18 bases between. CDR3 sequence reads: CSQDWGNGAFF. In nucleotides, the CDR3 is TGCAGCCAAGACTGGGGAAACGGGGCTTTCTTT. The full variable domain, its missing parts supplied by reference TRBV29-1 and TRBJ1-1, is SAVISQKPSRDICQRGTSLTIQCQVDSQVTMMFWYRQQPGQSLTLIATANQGSEATYESGFVIDKFPISRPNLTFSTLTVSNMSPEDSSIYLCSQDWGNGAFFGQGTRLTVV.

As to this clonotype: A junction boundary mismatches the germline segment, possibly from a read error. The rearrangement joins TRBV9 to TRBJ2-5; D may correspond to TRBD1 or TRBD2 (5 bases each). CDR1 is SGDLS, CDR2 YYNGEE, per germline. There are 17 residues in the CDR3. In nucleotides, the CDR3 is TGTGCCAGCAGCGTAGCCGGGCTAGTGGGGGTCCGAGAGGCCCAGTACTTC. Protein sequence: CASSVAGLVGVREAQYF.

The chain recombines TRBV7-9 with TRBJ1-2; possibly TRBD1 for D (5 bases). CDR1 SEHNR and CDR2 FQNEAQ come from the germline V gene (reference sequence). The CDR3 totals 15 residues. Deletions cut 6 bases from V and 4 bases from J, with 18 bases between. CDR3 residues: CASRDRRDRGYGYTF. As DNA, the CDR3 is TGTGCCAGCAGAGATCGCAGGGATCGGGGCTATGGCTACACCTTC.

Ten or more counts support this clonotype. This chain connects TRBV5-4 to TRBJ2-5, with D perhaps given as TRBD1 or TRBD2 (5 bases each). V was cut by 5 bases and J by 5 bases, with 16 bases left in between. Per germline, CDR1 SGHNT and CDR2 YYREEE (reference sequence). CDR3 length: 14 amino acids. In nucleotides, the CDR3 is TGTGCCAGCAGTTCCCTTGGGGGTTCGGAGACCCAGTACTTC. Its translation is CASSSLGGSETQYF.

The chain joins TRBV7-2 to TRBJ2-5, with 10 positions matching TRBD2. The germline V gene has CDR1 SGHTA and CDR2 FQGNSA. The V gene end was trimmed by 4 bases and the J gene end by 6 bases; junction bases not matched to a gene: 8. The CDR3 has 15 residues. The CDR3: CASSSGTSEQQTQYF. The CDR3 DNA reads as TGTGCCAGCAGCTCCGGGACTAGCGAGCAACAGACCCAGTACTTC.

CDR3: CAWKSETANYGYTF. CDR3 nucleotide sequence: TGTGCCTGGAAATCCGAGACAGCGAACTATGGCTACACCTTC. V is TRBV2 and J is TRBJ1-2; D is possibly TRBD1 (5 bases). The CDR3 loop spans 14 amino acids. Trimming removed 11 bases from V and 2 bases from J, with 18 bases in between. Germline V lookup: CDR1 SNHLY, CDR2 FYNNEI. The entire variable domain, with the rest obtained from reference TRBV2 and TRBJ1-2, is as follows: EPEVTQTPSHQVTQMGQEVILRCVPISNHLYFYWYRQILGQKVEFLVSFYNNEISEKSEIFDDQFSVERPDGSNFTLKIRSTKLEDSAMYFCAWKSETANYGYTFGSGTRLTVV.

The V and J genes are TRBV7-9 and TRBJ2-5; TRBD1 aligns across 7 bases. The CDR3 runs 16 residues. Germline V gives CDR1 SEHNR, CDR2 FQNEAQ (reference sequence). V gave up 3 bases and J gave up 5 bases; unmatched junction bases: 12. The CDR3 DNA sequence: TGTGCCAGCAGCTTGGGGGACAGTAACAACGGGGAGACCCAGTACTTC. Encoded protein: CASSLGDSNNGETQYF.

V gene TRBV7-9 combines with J gene TRBJ1-5, with D unresolved. The CDR3 consists of 17 residues. Trimming cost V 6 bases and J 3 bases, with 21 bases left between them. Germline CDR1 SEHNR, CDR2 FQNEAQ (reference sequence). Here the CDR3 DNA reads TGTGCCAGCAGTCCCCGGGAGCTCGTCACGCACAATCAGCCCCAGCATTTT. Translating gives CASSPRELVTHNQPQHF. Full variable domain (outside the CDR3, taken from reference TRBV7-9 and TRBJ1-5): DTGVSQNPRHKITKRGQNVTFRCDPISEHNRLYWYRQTLGQGPEFLTYFQNEAQLEKSRLLSDRFSAERPKGSFSTLEIQRTEQGDSAMYLCASSPRELVTHNQPQHFGDGTRLSIL.

The table lists this clonotype with a few counts. The chain employs TRBV7-9 and TRBJ1-1; weak D call: TRBD1 (5 bases). This CDR3 spans 15 amino acids. Germline assignment: CDR1 SEHNR and CDR2 FQNEAQ (reference sequence). V was pared by 6 bases and J by 1 base, with 15 bases between. This CDR3 reads CASSYSRAQNTEAFF. The CDR3 nucleotides read TGTGCCAGCAGTTATAGCAGGGCCCAGAACACTGAAGCTTTCTTT.

This clonotype was recorded many times. The chain is built from TRBV29-1 and TRBJ1-2; D gene unclear. V dropped 3 bases and J dropped 5 bases, with 10 bases sitting between them. Germline lookup yields CDR1 SQVTM and CDR2 ANQGSEA. This CDR3 spans 12 amino acids. In DNA form, the CDR3 reads TGCAGCGTTGAGGTGTCTGCTTATGGCTACACCTTC. Translating gives CSVEVSAYGYTF.

The V and J genes are TRBV11-2 and TRBJ1-2; a possible D gene is TRBD1 (5 bases). In germline, CDR1 is SGHAT, CDR2 FQNNGV. CDR3 size: 15 residues. V lost 5 bases to trimming and J lost 4 bases, with 17 bases between them. CDR3 in amino acids: CASSQGYGPGYGYTF. CDR3 DNA: TGTGCCAGCAGCCAGGGTTACGGGCCCGGCTATGGCTACACCTTC.

This rearrangement joins TRBV7-9 to TRBJ2-7; 13 positions agree with TRBD2. The CDR3 extends over 13 amino acids. Germline CDR1 is SEHNR and CDR2 is FQNEAQ (reference sequence). CDR3 loop: CAQTSGRASEQYF. The CDR3 DNA is TGTGCTCAAACTAGCGGGAGGGCCTCCGAGCAGTACTTC.

This clonotype was seen only a few times. V and J are TRBV10-3 and TRBJ2-5, with TRBD2 matching over 12 bases. The CDR3 covers 17 residues. J lost 2 bases, V lost 2 bases, and 6 bases had no gene match. The V gene's germline CDR1 is ENHRY and CDR2 SYGVKD. The CDR3 sequence is CAISEMLAGGPQETQYF. Here the CDR3 DNA reads TGTGCCATCAGTGAGATGCTAGCGGGAGGGCCTCAAGAGACCCAGTACTTC.

The chain employs TRBV20-1 and TRBJ1-6; D is uncertain. V dropped 6 bases and J dropped 9 bases, with 21 bases sitting between them. The germline V gene has CDR1 DFQATT and CDR2 SNEGSKA (reference sequence). CDR3 size: 15 residues. The CDR3 DNA reads as TGCAGTGCCACCCGAGCTGCGGGCGTCGGTTCACCCCTCCACTTT. Translated: CSATRAAGVGSPLHF.

The chain combines TRBV5-6 with TRBJ2-5; D ambiguous. Germline-derived CDR1 and CDR2 are SGHDT and YYEEEE. The CDR3 runs 13 residues. V dropped 4 bases and J dropped 0 bases, with 7 bases sitting between them. CDR3 DNA: TGTGCCAGCAGCAACGGCCACCAAGAGACCCAGTACTTC. Amino acids: CASSNGHQETQYF.

The chain uses TRBV20-1 and TRBJ2-7; D is perhaps TRBD2 (5 bases). Trimming took 6 bases from V and 6 from J, leaving 9 bases between them. The germline gives CDR1 DFQATT, CDR2 SNEGSKA (reference sequence). This CDR3 is built from 10 residues. CDR3 bases: TGCAGTGCCGTTAGCGTCGAGCAGTACTTC. Translation: CSAVSVEQYF.

This clonotype was found a few times. The chain is built from TRBV5-8 and TRBJ2-7; the D is unclear. This CDR3 has 14 residues. Trimming took off 4 bases at V and 2 bases at J, with 13 bases between the two ends. Germline V lookup: CDR1 SGHTS, CDR2 YDEGEE. The CDR3 loop is CASSPAADTYEQYF. Written as DNA, the CDR3 is TGTGCCAGCAGCCCCGCGGCTGATACCTACGAGCAGTACTTC.

The V and J genes are TRBV7-3 and TRBJ2-3; D call uncertain. The CDR3 has 15 amino acids. The germline gives CDR1 SGHTA, CDR2 FQGTGA. V dropped 5 bases and J dropped 1 base, with 13 bases sitting between them. Written as DNA, the CDR3 is TGTGCCAGCAGCCAGTGGAGCCGGGGCACAGATACGCAGTATTTT. As protein: CASSQWSRGTDTQYF.